Listed below are T cell receptor beta chains from one sample, sequenced in a study of technical replicates of blood from several donors. Sequencing used immunoSEQ multiplex PCR; TCRdb keeps in-frame clones, though not all of them. The table has 44,000 or so clones, roughly nine tenths seen once. The sample consisted of PBMCs. These receptors all come from a human donor in good health. Some clones in this sample may be carry-over from other donors' samples. CDR3s include the opening cysteine and the closing phenylalanine or tryptophan. The D gene is left open where the match is weak. Clone size, where shown, is once, few, many, or a class for clones that have expanded.

D gene	J gene	V gene	clone size	CDR3 protein	CDR3 DNA
-	TRBJ1-2	TRBV6-1	-	CASSEGAGYGYTF	TGTGCCAGCAGTGAAGGGGCAGGCTATGGCTACACCTTC
TRBD2	TRBJ2-5	TRBV30	-	CAGTYRGQTSGGHYF	TGTGCCGGGACATACAGGGGGCAGACTAGCGGGGGCCACTACTTC
TRBD2	TRBJ2-1	TRBV4-1	-	CASSPGTSGGLQQFF	TGCGCCAGCAGCCCAGGGACTAGCGGGGGTCTCCAGCAGTTCTTC
-	TRBJ2-3	TRBV10-3	-	CAITSTETDTQYF	TGTGCCATCACATCGACAGAAACAGATACGCAGTATTTT
-	TRBJ1-1	TRBV9	medium-sized	CASSGGGAEAFF	TGTGCCAGCAGTGGAGGAGGGGCTGAAGCTTTCTTT
-	TRBJ2-5	TRBV6-5	-	CASSYQQGETQYF	TGTGCCAGCAGTTACCAGCAGGGAGAGACCCAGTACTTC
-	TRBJ1-6	TRBV5-1	-	CASSANPGGTYNSPLHF	TGCGCCAGCAGCGCCAATCCGGGAGGAACCTATAATTCACCCCTCCACTTT
-	TRBJ2-7	TRBV10-3	-	CAISERGYEQYF	TGTGCCATCAGTGAGAGGGGATACGAGCAGTACTTC
-	TRBJ1-4	TRBV30	-	CAWSEDRGEKLFF	TGTGCCTGGAGCGAGGACAGAGGGGAAAAACTGTTTTTT
TRBD1	TRBJ2-1	TRBV5-1	-	CASSQDRGSDEQFF	TGCGCCAGCAGCCAGGACAGGGGGAGTGATGAGCAGTTCTTC
-	TRBJ2-5	TRBV5-4	-	CASSPGRTFQETQYF	TGTGCCAGCAGCCCCGGACGGACATTTCAAGAGACCCAGTACTTC
TRBD1	TRBJ1-1	TRBV9	-	CASSVVGTGGEAFF	TGTGCCAGCAGCGTAGTGGGGACAGGGGGTGAAGCTTTCTTT
TRBD1	TRBJ2-2	TRBV4-3	-	CASSQETGPGELFF	TGCGCCAGCAGCCAGGAGACAGGGCCCGGGGAGCTGTTTTTT
-	TRBJ2-1	TRBV5-4	-	CASSLDQGPREQFF	TGTGCCAGCAGCTTGGACCAGGGTCCCAGGGAGCAGTTCTTC
TRBD1	TRBJ2-5	TRBV10-3	-	CAISGTTRTGVLGETQYF	TGTGCCATCAGTGGAACGACCAGGACAGGGGTCTTAGGGGAGACCCAGTACTTC
TRBD2	TRBJ2-2	TRBV30	-	CAWNLGLAGNTGELFF	TGTGCCTGGAACCTAGGACTAGCGGGGAACACCGGGGAGCTGTTTTTT
-	TRBJ2-7	TRBV18	-	CASSPPPGTYEQYF	TGTGCCAGCTCACCACCCCCAGGAACCTACGAGCAGTACTTC
TRBD2	TRBJ2-3	TRBV4-2	-	CASSQAAGGVTDTQYF	TGTGCCAGCAGCCAAGCTGCGGGAGGGGTAACAGATACGCAGTATTTT
-	TRBJ2-3	TRBV4-2	-	CASSQEMKLGRTRPPYTQYF	TGTGCCAGCAGCCAAGAAATGAAGTTGGGGAGGACCCGGCCGCCATATACGCAGTATTTT
TRBD1	TRBJ2-2	TRBV2	-	CASRTDRGITGELFF	TGTGCCAGCAGGACGGACAGGGGTATCACCGGGGAGCTGTTTTTT
TRBD1	TRBJ1-6	TRBV4-3	-	CASSQANRGDNSPLHF	TGCGCCAGCAGCCAAGCAAACAGGGGAGATAATTCACCCCTCCACTTT
-	TRBJ2-2	TRBV4-1	-	CASSQALDLSGELFF	TGCGCCAGCAGCCAAGCCCTGGACTTAAGCGGGGAGCTGTTTTTT
-	TRBJ1-2	TRBV7-6	-	CASSAQEWGGGYTF	TGTGCCAGCAGCGCTCAGGAGTGGGGGGGAGGCTACACCTTC
TRBD1	TRBJ2-7	TRBV4-1	once	CASSLGTGSVYEQYF	TGCGCCAGCAGCCTCGGGACAGGGTCCGTGTACGAGCAGTACTTC
TRBD1	TRBJ2-3	TRBV6-1	-	CASRTGGADTQYF	TGTGCCAGCAGGACAGGGGGGGCAGATACGCAGTATTTT
-	TRBJ2-5	TRBV14	-	CASSPFRLQTQYF	TGTGCCAGCAGCCCGTTTCGGTTGCAGACCCAGTACTTC
TRBD1	TRBJ2-7	TRBV29-1	-	CSVEDYEGDRGQPYEQYF	TGCAGCGTTGAAGATTATGAGGGAGACAGGGGACAACCCTACGAGCAGTACTTC
-	TRBJ2-7	TRBV19	few	CASSIEDSYEQYF	TGTGCCAGTAGTATTGAGGACAGCTACGAGCAGTACTTC
-	TRBJ2-7	TRBV4-3	-	CASSQAHNRDYEQYF	TGCGCCAGCAGCCAAGCTCACAACAGGGACTACGAGCAGTACTTC
-	TRBJ2-7	TRBV5-5	-	CASSLFSADSSYEQYF	TGTGCCAGCAGCTTGTTTTCGGCGGATAGCTCCTACGAGCAGTACTTC
TRBD2	TRBJ2-3	TRBV5-4	-	CASSLVAGGTDTQYF	TGTGCCAGCAGCTTAGTAGCGGGCGGGACAGATACGCAGTATTTT
-	TRBJ2-5	TRBV7-8	once	CASQYPGLQETQYF	TGTGCCAGCCAATACCCTGGACTACAAGAGACCCAGTACTTC
TRBD1	TRBJ2-7	TRBV6-1	-	CASSVIGGQGNEQYF	TGTGCCAGCAGTGTAATCGGGGGACAGGGGAACGAGCAGTACTTC
-	TRBJ2-3	TRBV2	-	CASAAVDTQYF	TGTGCCAGCGCAGCGGTAGATACGCAGTATTTT
-	TRBJ2-3	TRBV6-5	-	CATAGLSTDTQYF	TGTGCCACAGCAGGGTTAAGCACAGATACGCAGTATTTT
TRBD2	TRBJ2-5	TRBV2	-	CATRGGWDQETQYF	TGTGCCACCCGGGGGGGGTGGGACCAAGAGACCCAGTACTTC
-	TRBJ2-7	TRBV5-6	-	CASSLAADEQYF	TGTGCCAGCAGCTTGGCCGCGGACGAGCAGTACTTC
-	TRBJ1-6	TRBV5-5	-	CASSRGQNPPLHF	TGTGCCAGCAGCCGCGGACAGAACCCACCCCTCCACTTT
-	TRBJ1-1	TRBV5-1	-	CASSPTPGSGTEAFF	TGCGCCAGCAGCCCCACTCCAGGGTCAGGCACTGAAGCTTTCTTT
TRBD2	TRBJ2-7	TRBV4-2	-	CASSQDPAWTSGRCEQYF	TGTGCCAGCAGCCAAGATCCCGCGTGGACTAGCGGGAGGTGTGAGCAGTACTTC
TRBD1	TRBJ2-6	TRBV9	once	CASSPRGGQGIAGANVLTF	TGTGCCAGCAGCCCGAGGGGGGGACAGGGCATTGCTGGGGCCAACGTCCTGACTTTC
-	TRBJ2-3	TRBV14	-	CASSPLLVNTDTQYF	TGTGCCAGCAGCCCGTTACTAGTAAACACAGATACGCAGTATTTT
TRBD2	TRBJ2-7	TRBV6-5	few	CASIPTSRGAYEQYF	TGTGCCAGCATTCCGACCTCGCGGGGGGCCTACGAGCAGTACTTC
-	TRBJ2-7	TRBV15	-	CATSDRPQGPYTYEQYF	TGTGCCACCAGCGATAGGCCCCAGGGGCCCTATACCTACGAGCAGTACTTC
-	TRBJ1-1	TRBV18	-	CASSRGSEAFF	TGTGCCAGCTCCCGGGGGTCGGAGGCTTTCTTT
-	TRBJ1-2	TRBV10-2	-	CASSGAISGGYTF	TGCGCCAGCAGTGGGGCAATTTCGGGGGGCTACACCTTC